Each of the 6 T cell receptor beta chains below was sequenced from the same sample in a study of shared clonotypes between healthy human individuals. Sequencing used immunoSEQ multiplex PCR; TCRdb keeps in-frame clones, though not all of them. Here the sample spans more than 1,200,000 clones, 98% being singletons. Sequenced sample: naive CD4+ T cells sorted from blood. Subset: CD45RA+ positively selected. Source of these receptors: a man aged 30-40 years in good health.

V is TRBV9 and J is TRBJ1-2; unclear D gene. CDR3 length equals 12 residues. Germline V lookup: CDR1 SGDLS, CDR2 YYNGEE. The ends were cut back, 3 bases at V and 8 bases at J, with 11 bases in the middle. For the CDR3, the DNA is TGTGCCAGCAGCGGGCTCCCGGGAGGCTACACCTTC. Its protein is CASSGLPGGYTF. Supplemented by reference TRBV9 and TRBJ1-2, the full variable domain reads DSGVTQTPKHLITATGQRVTLRCSPRSGDLSVYWYQQSLDQGLQFLIQYYNGEERAKGNILERFSAQQFPDLHSELNLSSLELGDSALYFCASSGLPGGYTFGSGTRLTVV.

This chain uses TRBV5-1 with TRBJ2-1; 8 bases line up with TRBD2. The trim removed 3 bases at V and 5 bases at J, leaving 13 bases unmatched. In germline, CDR1 is SGHRS, CDR2 YFSETQ. This CDR3 comprises 17 residues. The CDR3 nucleotides are TGCGCCAGCAGCTGGGGGTTGAATAGCGGGATCCACAATGAGCAGTTCTTC. This codes for CASSWGLNSGIHNEQFF.

The table lists this clone with a count of one. Its ends do not fully match the called genes, so a read error is possible. This chain links TRBV5-6 with TRBJ1-2; unclear D gene. The germline CDR1 and CDR2 sequences are SGHDT and YYEEEE. The CDR3 spans 13 residues. The CDR3 DNA reads as TGTGCCAGCGGCTTAAGGCAGCACTATGGCTACACCTTC. Translated, it gives CASGLRQHYGYTF.

This sequence joins TRBV5-1 and TRBJ2-6, with D unclear. Germline V gene data show CDR1 as SGHRS and CDR2 as YFSETQ. V was cut by 6 bases and J by 0 bases, with 13 bases left in between. There are 16 residues in the CDR3. For the CDR3, the DNA is TGCGCCAGCACCCTAGACTTGAGCTCTGGGGCCAACGTCCTGACTTTC. It is translated as CASTLDLSSGANVLTF.

The V gene is TRBV5-1, the J gene TRBJ1-1; D is possibly TRBD1 (6 bases). Per germline, CDR1 SGHRS and CDR2 YFSETQ. The CDR3 extends over 13 amino acids. V was shortened by 4 bases and J by 6 bases, with 13 bases between the two germline ends. This CDR3 reads CASSPGANAEAFF. CDR3 bases: TGCGCCAGCAGCCCGGGGGCAAATGCTGAAGCTTTCTTT.

The V gene is TRBV9, the J gene TRBJ2-7, with a tentative D call TRBD1 (6 bases). CDR1 SGDLS and CDR2 YYNGEE come from the germline V gene. Trimming pared 0 bases from V and 4 bases from J, leaving 14 bases between. CDR3 length equals 15 residues. The DNA of the CDR3 is TGTGCCAGCAGCGTAGAGGGGGATCGGTATTACGAGCAGTACTTC. Residues: CASSVEGDRYYEQYF.